This TCR beta chain was observed in a study of cytomegalovirus exposure and HLA in healthy donors. For the study at large: Unique TCRs from HLA-typed donors, 75 million to 100 million of them, were held in an early data release. The study, taken as a whole, reports: Solely CMV serostatus was available to characterize immune exposure. The study listed roughly 150 cytomegalovirus-associated TCR beta chains.

As regards this clone: The antigen is unknown.

The ends were cut back, 3 bases at V and 0 bases at J, with 8 bases in the middle. Germline values: CDR1 SGHAT, CDR2 FQNNGV. The CDR3 contains 14 residues. PCR involved 60 Vbeta and 13 Jbeta primers. Assay used: immunoSEQ multiplex PCR; TCRdb lists only in-frame clones, some missing. The sample shows around 150,000 clones, approximately 73% of them seen only once. The TCR sequence derives from a man aged 25-40 years in good health and CMV-seropositive. The sample comprised PBMCs. V usage is TRBV11-2 and J usage is TRBJ2-5; no clear D. The CDR3 coding sequence is TGTGCCAGCAGCTTTGGTGCAGACCAAGAGACCCAGTACTTC. Residues: CASSFGADQETQYF.